This T cell receptor beta chain was sequenced for a study of T cell responses to AZD1222 COVID-19 vaccine. This table comes from immunoSEQ multiplex PCR, and its TCRdb copy is limited to in-frame clones, with some not included. Of about 120,000 clones listed, about 86% were seen once; the top ten hold approximately 15%. Worth noting for this clone: Its target is unknown.

Study-level points and caveats: Baseline serostatus was positive in only a handful of AZD1222 recipients. In a largely white British group with more females than males, clonal diversity was possibly underestimated. Of spike-specific TCRs, nearly half reportedly target regions left unmutated in variants.

The source was peripheral blood, collected 28 days after the second AZD1222 dose. The receptor comes from an adult who received the AZD1222 COVID-19 vaccine.

In DNA form, the CDR3 reads TGCAGCGTTGATAGCGGGGGTTCCTACACAGATACGCAGTATTTT. It encodes CSVDSGGSYTDTQYF. The chain has TRBV29-1 and TRBJ2-3, with 9 bases matching TRBD2. Germline CDR1 and CDR2: SQVTM and ANQGSEA. The CDR3 spans 15 residues. V was pared by 3 bases and J by 2 bases, with 6 bases of the junction left unmatched.